Listed here is a single T cell receptor (beta chain). The data originate from a study of cytomegalovirus exposure and HLA in healthy donors. Primers for the PCR totalled 60 Vbeta and 13 Jbeta. Using immunoSEQ multiplex PCR, the repertoire was profiled, and TCRdb retains in-frame clones only, with some absent. The sample lists 160,000 or so clones, over 70% occurring once. Germline assignment: CDR1 SGHRS and CDR2 YFSETQ. CDR3 length: 14 residues. V lost 4 bases and J lost 5; bases outside the gene matches: 5. What was sequenced was PBMCs. The receptor comes from a man aged 50-59 years in good health and CMV-seropositive. This sequence joins TRBV5-1 and TRBJ1-4; TRBD1 agrees at 7 bases. The CDR3 nucleotides are TGCGCCAGCAGCCCGACAGGGATGAATGAAAAACTGTTTTTT. Its protein product is CASSPTGMNEKLFF.